Following are 6 T cell receptor beta chains from one sample sequenced in a study of T-cell reconstitution after alpha-beta-depleted transplantation in children. This sample's TCRbeta library carried unique molecular identifier barcodes. Each CDR3 protein is one row after TCRdb ran MiXCR on the PCR reads. The top ten hold under 2.5% of the sample, which has about 7,900 distinct CDR3 sequences, about 32% seen once. Sample: peripheral blood, taken 60 days after TCRalphabeta/CD19-depleted stem cell transplant. These receptor sequences come from a boy under two years old who had a stem cell transplant for SCID, so the T cells may come from the graft donor.

This clonotype was observed at least ten times. CDR3 sequence: CASSMPGANQPQHF. CDR3 bases: TGTGCCAGCAGTATGCCAGGGGCTAATCAGCCCCAGCATTTT. V is TRBV27 and J is TRBJ1-5, with D possibly being TRBD1 (6 bases). Looked up from germline, CDR1 is MNHEY and CDR2 is SMNVEV (reference sequence). There are 14 residues in the CDR3. Trimming took off 5 bases at V and 4 bases at J, with 12 bases between the two ends.

This chain uses TRBV1 with TRBJ1-1; the D call of TRBD1 is as the table states it, not checked on the DNA. TRBV1 is described as a pseudogene. This CDR3 has 17 amino acids. The CDR3 DNA is TGCACCAGCAGCCAACACTCGACAGGGTCTACGAACACTGAAGCTTTCTTT. Protein product: CTSSQHSTGSTNTEAFF.

This clonotype was counted ten times or more. The rearrangement joins TRBV5-1 to TRBJ2-6, with a possible D match to TRBD1 (5 bases). CDR3 size: 15 residues. Trimming removed 1 base at V and 2 bases at J, with 7 bases between. Germline loops: CDR1 SGHRS, CDR2 YFSETQ. In DNA, the CDR3 is TGCGCCAGCAGCTTGCTAGGGGCTGGGGCCAACGTCCTGACTTTC. This codes for CASSLLGAGANVLTF.

This clonotype counts as medium-sized. This rearrangement joins TRBV2 to TRBJ1-5; D gene unclear. From germline, CDR1 is SNHLY and CDR2 FYNNEI. This CDR3 contains 14 residues. Trimming took off 0 bases at V and 0 bases at J, with 3 bases between the two ends. CDR3 residues: CASSEAVSNQPQHF. In DNA form, the CDR3 reads TGTGCCAGCAGTGAAGCCGTTAGCAATCAGCCCCAGCATTTT. Full variable domain (outside the CDR3, taken from reference TRBV2 and TRBJ1-5): EPEVTQTPSHQVTQMGQEVILRCVPISNHLYFYWYRQILGQKVEFLVSFYNNEISEKSEIFDDQFSVERPDGSNFTLKIRSTKLEDSAMYFCASSEAVSNQPQHFGDGTRLSIL.

V and J are TRBV5-5 and TRBJ2-7; tentatively, D is TRBD2 (5 bases). V dropped 2 bases and J dropped 4 bases, with 10 bases sitting between them. The length of the CDR3 is 13 residues. Germline CDR1 SGHKS, CDR2 YYEKEE (reference sequence). CDR3 sequence: CASSFPGSYEQYF. CDR3 nucleotides: TGTGCCAGCAGCTTTCCGGGATCATACGAGCAGTACTTC.

This clonotype qualifies as medium-sized. The chain is built from TRBV24-1 and TRBJ1-5, with TRBD1 matching 7 bases. The CDR3 runs to 14 residues. Per the germline V gene, CDR1 is KGHDR and CDR2 is SFDVKD. J gave up 7 bases and V 8 bases, and 10 bases lay outside the gene matches. CDR3 loop: CATNGRGVLQPQHF. The CDR3, as DNA: TGTGCCACCAATGGCAGGGGGGTTTTACAGCCCCAGCATTTT.